This T cell receptor (beta chain) is drawn from a study of cytomegalovirus exposure and HLA in healthy donors. Study outcomes and limitations: After further analysis at a later stage, roughly 15,000 TCR beta sequences were associated with HLA alleles at 0.05 false discovery rate. Follow-up analysis found HLA locus-dependent TCR association rates, highest for DRB1 and lowest for HLA-C.

Note on this clone: The antigen is unknown.

Germline assignment: CDR1 SGHNT and CDR2 YYREEE (reference sequence). The CDR3 length is 13 residues. Trimming took 3 bases from V and 5 from J; bases not matched to a gene: 4. The PCR had 60 Vbeta and 13 Jbeta primers. Sequenced by immunoSEQ multiplex PCR; TCRdb stores in-frame clones only, minus some. Here the sample spans roughly 71,000 clones, almost 80% being singletons. This TCR came from a girl under 18 in good health and CMV-seropositive. This chain connects TRBV5-4 to TRBJ2-5; TRBD2 matches 7 bases. Sequenced: PBMCs. The chain's CDR3 is CASSWWGGETQYF. CDR3 in DNA: TGTGCCAGCAGCTGGTGGGGAGGGGAGACCCAGTACTTC.